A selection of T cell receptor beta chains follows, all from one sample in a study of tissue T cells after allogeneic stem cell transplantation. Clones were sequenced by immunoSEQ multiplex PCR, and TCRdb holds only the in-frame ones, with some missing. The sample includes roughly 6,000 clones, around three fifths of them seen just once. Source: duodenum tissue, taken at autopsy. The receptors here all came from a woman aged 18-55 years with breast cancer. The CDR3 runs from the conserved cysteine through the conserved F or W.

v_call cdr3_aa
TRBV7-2 CASSSDRVLVEQYF
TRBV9 CASSVGVGGVAETQYF
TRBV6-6 CASSYVDSADTQYF
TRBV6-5 CASSYSTGDYGYTF
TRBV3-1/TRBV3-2 CASSRLAGGLNEQFF
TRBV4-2 CASSLLPGHGTGELFF
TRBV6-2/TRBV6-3 CASSYKNSNQPQHF
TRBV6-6 CASRPGGTEAFF
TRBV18 CASYPLGGARTEAFF
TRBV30 CAWSVLRTDTQYF
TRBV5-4 CASSLRGAETQYF
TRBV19 CASREVGGSGQPQHF
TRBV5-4 CASSPGLDTYEQYF
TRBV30 CAWTTGPTGSYGYTF
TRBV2 CASTAGGYYGYTF
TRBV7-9 CASSLLGDTEAFF
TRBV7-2 CASSPRWDEAFF
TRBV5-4 CASWAGSGGAGTGELFF
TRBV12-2 CASRSSDSWDRDYEQYF
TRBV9 CASSVHGDGETQYF
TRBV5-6 CASSLPRSGRREAFF
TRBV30 CAWTGGNIQYF
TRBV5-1 CASSLAVRSSYNEQFF
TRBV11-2 CASSLVPDSSQETQYF
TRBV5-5 CASSLTGPDTQYF
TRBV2 CASSPDRGYEAFF
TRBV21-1 CASSLLRDNRELSTDTQYF
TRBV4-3 CASSQGRVGATQYF
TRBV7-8 CASSLAPSGGPYTQYF
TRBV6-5 CASTSTGNEQYF
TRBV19 CASSRNPSQETQYF
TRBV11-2 CASSIDRLYEQYF
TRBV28 CASRVAGDGNTIYF
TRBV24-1 CATSADGWGNQPQHF
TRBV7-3 CASSLGPGNTEAFF
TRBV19 CASSPKGDTDTQYF
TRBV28 CASRAGIHEQFF
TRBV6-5 CASSPVGDRGEKLFF
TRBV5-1 CASSLVQGNNEKLFF
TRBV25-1 CASSGGGGNEKLFF
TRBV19 CASSMWSGQSYEQYF
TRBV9 CASSDGSAPYEQYF
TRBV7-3 CASSPRGLAMNTEAFF
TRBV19 CASTRGGSNYGYTF
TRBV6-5 CASSYLGLATGEQFF
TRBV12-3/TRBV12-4 CASSLSVTDTQYF
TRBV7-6 CASSLGRSPILGATQYF
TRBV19 CASSVLAGDYNEQFF